Here is one T cell receptor beta chain with its context. What it binds is unknown. These data originate in a study of T cells in Graves' hyperthyroidism and ophthalmopathy. Germline CDR1 reads SGHAT; CDR2 reads FQNNGV. This CDR3 region has 14 residues. V lost 4 bases and J 4 bases, leaving 13 bases between the germline ends. Regions amplified from RNA transcripts were the TCR beta CDR3 regions. The TCR CDR3 first-round RT-PCR relied on the HTBI primer set. TCRdb reprocessed the multiplex PCR reads via MiXCR and lists one record per CDR3 protein. Seen here are hundreds of thousands of distinct CDR3 sequences, 35% to 40% observed once, and the top ten hold approximately 8.7%. Diagnosis of hyperthyroidism was new in patients aged 18 to 65, and its duration was under 2 months. General observations from the study: Through a model of 13 V-J features, ophthalmopathy was separated from stable hyperthyroidism.

The sequenced material came from blood. This chain connects TRBV11-2 to TRBJ1-2; D is undetermined. This TCR was recovered from a young man with Graves' hyperthyroidism. CDR3 loop: CASSSFIQGYGYTF. The CDR3 bases are TGTGCCAGCAGCTCCTTCATACAAGGCTATGGCTACACCTTC.